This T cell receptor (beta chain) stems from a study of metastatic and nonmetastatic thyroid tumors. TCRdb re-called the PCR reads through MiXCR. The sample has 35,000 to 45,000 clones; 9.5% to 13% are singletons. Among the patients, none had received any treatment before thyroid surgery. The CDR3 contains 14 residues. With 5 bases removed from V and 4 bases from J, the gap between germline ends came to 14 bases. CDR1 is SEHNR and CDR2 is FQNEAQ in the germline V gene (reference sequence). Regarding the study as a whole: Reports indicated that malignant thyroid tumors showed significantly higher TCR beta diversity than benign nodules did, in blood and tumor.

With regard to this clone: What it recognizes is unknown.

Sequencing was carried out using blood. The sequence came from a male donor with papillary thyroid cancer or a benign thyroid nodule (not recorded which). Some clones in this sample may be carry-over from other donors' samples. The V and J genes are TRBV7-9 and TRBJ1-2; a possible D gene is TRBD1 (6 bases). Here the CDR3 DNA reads TGTGCCAGCAGCCGAGCGGGGGCAGCCTATGGCTACACCTTC. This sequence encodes CASSRAGAAYGYTF.